This TCR beta chain is drawn from a study of metastatic and nonmetastatic thyroid tumors. Study details: The study looked at repertoires side by side in blood and in tumor or nodule tissue from malignant and benign thyroid patients. General study findings and limits: Relative to benign nodules, malignant thyroid tumors were reportedly characterized by significantly elevated TCR beta diversity in blood and tumor.

This CDR3 region has 14 residues. V lost 2 bases and J 0 bases, leaving 2 bases between the germline ends. Germline V CDR1 and CDR2: MNHEY, SVGEGT. This clone was seen a few times. Its antigen is as yet unknown. Thyroid surgery took place with no prior treatment in any patient. Study processing details: A classifier for distant metastasis in papillary thyroid cancer was constructed using CDR3 differences observed across clinicopathological groups. MiXCR reprocessed the PCR reads for TCRdb. These V and J calls derive from TCRdb rather than the authors' analysis. The sample gives 5,800 or so clones, 25% to 40% of which show up once; about a fifth is in the top ten.

This clonotype was obtained from a female donor with papillary thyroid cancer or a benign thyroid nodule (not recorded which). Some clones in this sample may be carry-over from other donors' samples. The sequencing input was tumor tissue. The rearrangement joins TRBV6-2 or TRBV6-3 to TRBJ2-6; D not certain. The CDR3 DNA reads TGTGCCAGCAGTTACAGCTCTGGGGCCAACGTCCTGACTTTC. Its translation: CASSYSSGANVLTF.